Following are 6 T cell receptor beta chains from one sample sequenced in a study of shared clonotypes between healthy human individuals. TCRdb's copy holds only in-frame clones and misses some; the assay was immunoSEQ multiplex PCR. Counted here are about 980,000 clones, 70% to 85% occurring once; the ten biggest clones make up about 1.5%. Material: memory CD4+ T cells sorted from blood. Subset indicated: CD45RA-negative fraction. Receptors originate from a man between 18 and 35 years old in good health.

The rearrangement joins TRBV29-1 to TRBJ2-3; D uncertain. Trimming stripped 1 base from V and 6 bases from J, with 11 bases between. Looked up from germline, CDR1 is SQVTM and CDR2 is ANQGSEA. This CDR3 has 13 residues. This CDR3 reads CSVEGAKSDTQYF. CDR3 coding DNA: TGCAGCGTTGAAGGAGCAAAAAGTGATACGCAGTATTTT.

The chain has TRBV7-9 and TRBJ2-7; the D gene is possibly TRBD2 (6 bases). V lost 1 base and J lost 3, with 10 bases in between. CDR1 is SEHNR, CDR2 FQNEAQ, per germline (reference sequence). The CDR3 is made up of 14 amino acids. DNA of the CDR3: TGTGCCAGCAGCTTAGACGGGGGAAACTACGAGCAGTACTTC. Protein product: CASSLDGGNYEQYF.

The V and J genes are TRBV4-3 and TRBJ1-3, with D possibly matching TRBD1 (5 bases). CDR3 length: 17 amino acids. The germline CDR1 and CDR2 sequences are LGHNA and YSLEER. V was trimmed by 1 base and J by 0 bases, leaving 13 bases between them. In nucleotides, the CDR3 is TGCGCCAGCAGCCAAGGGTATAAGGACATCTCTGGAAACACCATATATTTT. Translating gives CASSQGYKDISGNTIYF.

This clone was detected a few times. The chain joins TRBV5-1 to TRBJ1-6, with D possibly being TRBD1 (6 bases). The CDR3 extends over 14 amino acids. Germline CDR1 SGHRS, CDR2 YFSETQ. Trimming removed 2 bases at V and 11 bases at J, with 14 bases between. The CDR3 coding sequence is TGCGCCAGCAGCTTACAGGGAGGTTCGACACCCCTCCACTTT. Amino acid sequence: CASSLQGGSTPLHF.

CDR3 protein: CASKGVGEKLFF. DNA for the CDR3: TGTGCCAGCAAAGGGGTTGGCGAAAAACTGTTTTTT. The chain has TRBV2 and TRBJ1-4, with D maybe TRBD1 (5 bases). With 7 bases removed from V and 8 bases from J, the gap between germline ends came to 11 bases. Germline CDR1 reads SNHLY; CDR2 reads FYNNEI. The CDR3 extends over 12 amino acids.

This clone was found once. V is TRBV2 and J is TRBJ2-7; D is tentatively TRBD1 or TRBD2 (5 bases each). The CDR3 is 13 amino acids. Trimming stripped 4 bases from V and 5 bases from J, with 12 bases between. From germline, CDR1 is SNHLY and CDR2 FYNNEI. Here the CDR3 DNA reads TGTGCCAGCAGTGCGGGGCGCCCCAACGAGCAGTACTTC. This gives the protein CASSAGRPNEQYF. The full variable domain, with the rest looked up from reference TRBV2 and TRBJ2-7, is EPEVTQTPSHQVTQMGQEVILRCVPISNHLYFYWYRQILGQKVEFLVSFYNNEISEKSEIFDDQFSVERPDGSNFTLKIRSTKLEDSAMYFCASSAGRPNEQYFGPGTRLTVT.